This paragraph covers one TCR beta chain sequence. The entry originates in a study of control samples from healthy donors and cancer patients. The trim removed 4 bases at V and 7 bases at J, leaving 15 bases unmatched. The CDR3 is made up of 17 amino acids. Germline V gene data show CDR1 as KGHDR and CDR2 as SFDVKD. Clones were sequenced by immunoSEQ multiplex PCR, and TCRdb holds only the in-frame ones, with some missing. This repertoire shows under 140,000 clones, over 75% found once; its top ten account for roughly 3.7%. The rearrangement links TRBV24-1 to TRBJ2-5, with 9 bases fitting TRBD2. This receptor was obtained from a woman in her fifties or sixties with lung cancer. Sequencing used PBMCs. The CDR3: CATSDPGTSRAGVTQYF. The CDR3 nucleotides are TGTGCCACCAGTGACCCCGGGACTAGCAGGGCAGGCGTGACCCAGTACTTC.